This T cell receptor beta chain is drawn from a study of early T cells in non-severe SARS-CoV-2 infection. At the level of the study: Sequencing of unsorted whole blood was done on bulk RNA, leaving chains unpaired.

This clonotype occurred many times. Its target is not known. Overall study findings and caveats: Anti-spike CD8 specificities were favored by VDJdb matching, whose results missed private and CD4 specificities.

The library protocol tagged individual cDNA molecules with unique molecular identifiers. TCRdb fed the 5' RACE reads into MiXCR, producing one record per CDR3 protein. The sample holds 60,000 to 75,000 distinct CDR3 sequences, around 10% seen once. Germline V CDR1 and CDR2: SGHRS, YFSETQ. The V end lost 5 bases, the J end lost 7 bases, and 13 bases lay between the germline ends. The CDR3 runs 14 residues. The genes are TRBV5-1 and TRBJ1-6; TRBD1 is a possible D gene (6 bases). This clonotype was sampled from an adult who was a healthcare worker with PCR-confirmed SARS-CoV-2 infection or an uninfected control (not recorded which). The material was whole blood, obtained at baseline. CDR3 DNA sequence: TGCGCCAGCAGATCCGGGGGCACGAATTCACCCCTCCACTTT. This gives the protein CASRSGGTNSPLHF.